This TCR beta chain was captured in a study of T cell changes during pregnancy in multiple sclerosis. Sequencing used immunoSEQ multiplex PCR; TCRdb keeps in-frame clones, though not all of them. The repertoire includes more than 55,000 clones, 91% of them detected once, and approximately 1.3% sits in the top ten. The CDR3 totals 9 residues. CDR1 MGHDK and CDR2 SYGVNS come from the germline V gene. V lost 4 bases and J 11 bases, leaving 5 bases between the germline ends. The rearrangement joins TRBV25-1 to TRBJ1-1, with D hard to call. Here the sequenced sample was peripheral blood, taken after pregnancy. This receptor was obtained from a female donor in good health, enrolled as a control in a pregnancy study. The CDR3 here is CASSGVAFF. For the CDR3, the DNA is TGTGCCAGCAGTGGCGTGGCTTTCTTT.